This is a list of T cell receptor beta chains from one sample in a study of cytomegalovirus exposure and HLA in healthy donors. Profiled with immunoSEQ multiplex PCR; TCRdb holds only in-frame clones, not every one. The sample consists of around 140,000 clones, roughly four fifths of them appearing once. The sample consisted of PBMCs. The receptors were sampled from a woman between 45 and 65 years old in good health and CMV-seropositive. The CDR3 runs from the conserved cysteine through the conserved F or W. The order of the fields is CDR3 DNA, CDR3 protein, V gene, clone size, D gene, J gene. The D gene is left open where the match is weak. Clone size is not always given. Where it is, it says once, few, many or a class for expanded clones.

cdr3_nt: TGTGCCAGCAGTGTGATAAGCGGGAGAATATACGAGCAGTACTTC
cdr3_aa: CASSVISGRIYEQYF
v_call: TRBV28
clone_size: few
d_call: TRBD2
j_call: TRBJ2-7

cdr3_nt: TGTGCCATCAGAACTAGCGGGAGTGGTGATTATGAGCAGTTCTTC
cdr3_aa: CAIRTSGSGDYEQFF
v_call: TRBV10-3
clone_size: -
d_call: TRBD2
j_call: TRBJ2-1

cdr3_nt: TGTGCCAGCAGCCAAGGGACATTATATGGCTACACCTTC
cdr3_aa: CASSQGTLYGYTF
v_call: TRBV14
clone_size: -
d_call: -
j_call: TRBJ1-2

cdr3_nt: TGCGCCAGCAGTGCCCCAGGGGGGAGCCAGCCCCAGCATTTT
cdr3_aa: CASSAPGGSQPQHF
v_call: TRBV10-2
clone_size: -
d_call: TRBD1
j_call: TRBJ1-5

cdr3_nt: TGTGCCAGCAGCGACCAGGGGGATCTTTACGAGCAGTACTTC
cdr3_aa: CASSDQGDLYEQYF
v_call: TRBV2
clone_size: -
d_call: TRBD1
j_call: TRBJ2-7

cdr3_nt: TGTGCCAGTAGTCCCCGAGAAAGCGGGAGGGCTTACAATGAGCAGTTCTTC
cdr3_aa: CASSPRESGRAYNEQFF
v_call: TRBV19
clone_size: once
d_call: TRBD2
j_call: TRBJ2-1

cdr3_nt: TGTGCCAGCAAGCCGGGGGGCTATGGCTACACCTTC
cdr3_aa: CASKPGGYGYTF
v_call: TRBV5-8
clone_size: -
d_call: -
j_call: TRBJ1-2

cdr3_nt: TGTGCCACCAGCTCAAGAGCGGGCAGGGGGCGAGCCTATGGCTACACCTTC
cdr3_aa: CATSSRAGRGRAYGYTF
v_call: TRBV15
clone_size: once
d_call: TRBD1
j_call: TRBJ1-2

cdr3_nt: TGTGCCATCAGCGCGACAACAGAAAACACTGAAGCTTTCTTT
cdr3_aa: CAISATTENTEAFF
v_call: TRBV10-3
clone_size: -
d_call: -
j_call: TRBJ1-1

cdr3_nt: TGTGCCAGCAGCGTATACAACGTCCTGACTTTC
cdr3_aa: CASSVYNVLTF
v_call: TRBV9
clone_size: -
d_call: -
j_call: TRBJ2-6

cdr3_nt: TGCGCCAGCAGCTTGGATGGACTAGCTTTCTACAATGAGCAGTTCTTC
cdr3_aa: CASSLDGLAFYNEQFF
v_call: TRBV5-1
clone_size: -
d_call: TRBD2
j_call: TRBJ2-1

cdr3_nt: TGTGCCAGCACCTACACAAGGGACAGGGGGCGCGGGAACTATGGCTACACCTTC
cdr3_aa: CASTYTRDRGRGNYGYTF
v_call: TRBV7-9
clone_size: -
d_call: TRBD1
j_call: TRBJ1-2

cdr3_nt: TGTGCCAGCAGCTTAGAGACAGGTAGATGGGGCTACGAGCAGTACTTC
cdr3_aa: CASSLETGRWGYEQYF
v_call: TRBV7-9
clone_size: -
d_call: -
j_call: TRBJ2-7

cdr3_nt: TGTGCCAGTAGTATTGGTCCCAGGGATACGCAGTATTTT
cdr3_aa: CASSIGPRDTQYF
v_call: TRBV19
clone_size: -
d_call: -
j_call: TRBJ2-3

cdr3_nt: TGCGCCAGCAGCTTGGATCCGGAGACCTACGAGCAGTACTTC
cdr3_aa: CASSLDPETYEQYF
v_call: TRBV5-1
clone_size: once
d_call: -
j_call: TRBJ2-7

cdr3_nt: TGTGCCAGCAGGGACAGCCCAATGAACACTGAAGCTTTCTTT
cdr3_aa: CASRDSPMNTEAFF
v_call: TRBV2
clone_size: -
d_call: -
j_call: TRBJ1-1

cdr3_nt: TGCGCCAGCAGCTTTACAGGGCCCGGAAACACCATATATTTT
cdr3_aa: CASSFTGPGNTIYF
v_call: TRBV5-1
clone_size: -
d_call: -
j_call: TRBJ1-3